This TCR beta chain originates from a study of blood T cells in healthy people across ages. Study results and limitations: Any changes in expanded clonotypes were possibly confounded, as donor CMV status remained unknown.

For the second PCR, which ran for about 7 to 11 cycles, a sample-barcoded 5' primer and a J-beta primer mix were used. TCRdb used MiXCR to reprocess the 5' RACE reads, holding one entry per CDR3 protein. The sample holds more than 1.4 million distinct CDR3 sequences, 42% seen once. To note about this clonotype: Its antigen is not identified.

The clonotype comes from a woman between 18 and 30 years old in good health. Sequencing input: blood.

As DNA, the CDR3 is TGTGCCAGCAGTGACGAAAGGGCGAACACTGAAGCTTTCTTT. This gives the protein CASSDERANTEAFF. V and J are TRBV2 and TRBJ1-1; D gene ambiguous. V gave up 3 bases and J gave up 1 base, with 9 bases separating them. In germline, CDR1 is SNHLY, CDR2 FYNNEI. The CDR3 consists of 14 residues.